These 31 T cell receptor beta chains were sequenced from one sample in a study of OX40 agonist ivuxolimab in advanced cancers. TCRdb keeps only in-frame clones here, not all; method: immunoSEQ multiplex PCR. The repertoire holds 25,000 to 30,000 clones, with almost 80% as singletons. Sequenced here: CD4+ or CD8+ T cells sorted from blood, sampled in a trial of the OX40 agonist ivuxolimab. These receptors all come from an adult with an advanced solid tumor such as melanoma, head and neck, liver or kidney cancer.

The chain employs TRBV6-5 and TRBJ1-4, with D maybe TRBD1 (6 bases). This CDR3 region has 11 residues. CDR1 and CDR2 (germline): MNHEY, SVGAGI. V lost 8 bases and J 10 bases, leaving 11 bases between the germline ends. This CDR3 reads CASYGGLKLFF. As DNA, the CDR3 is TGTGCCAGCTATGGGGGCTTAAAACTGTTTTTT.

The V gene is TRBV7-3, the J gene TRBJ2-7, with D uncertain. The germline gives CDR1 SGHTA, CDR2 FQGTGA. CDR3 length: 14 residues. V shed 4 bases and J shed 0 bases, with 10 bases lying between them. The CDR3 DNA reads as TGTGCCAGCAGCTACCCGACGAACTCCTACGAGCAGTACTTC. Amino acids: CASSYPTNSYEQYF.

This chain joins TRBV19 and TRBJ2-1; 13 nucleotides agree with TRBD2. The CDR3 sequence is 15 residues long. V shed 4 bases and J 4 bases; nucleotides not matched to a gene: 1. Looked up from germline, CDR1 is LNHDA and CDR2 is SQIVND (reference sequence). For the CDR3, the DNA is TGTGCCAGTAGTAAGACTAGCGGGGGGTACAATGAGCAGTTCTTC. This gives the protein CASSKTSGGYNEQFF.

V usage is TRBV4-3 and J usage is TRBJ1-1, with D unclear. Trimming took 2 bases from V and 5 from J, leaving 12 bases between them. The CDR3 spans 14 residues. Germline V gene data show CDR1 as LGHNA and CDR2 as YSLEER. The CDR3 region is CASSQQDAGTEAFF. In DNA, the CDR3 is TGCGCCAGCAGCCAACAAGACGCCGGTACTGAAGCTTTCTTT.

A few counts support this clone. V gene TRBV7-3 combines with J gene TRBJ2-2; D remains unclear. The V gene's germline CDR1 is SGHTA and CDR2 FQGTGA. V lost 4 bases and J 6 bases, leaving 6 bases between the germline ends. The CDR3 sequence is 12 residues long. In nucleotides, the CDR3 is TGTGCCAGCAGCTCGGTCTCCGGGGAGCTGTTTTTT. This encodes CASSSVSGELFF.

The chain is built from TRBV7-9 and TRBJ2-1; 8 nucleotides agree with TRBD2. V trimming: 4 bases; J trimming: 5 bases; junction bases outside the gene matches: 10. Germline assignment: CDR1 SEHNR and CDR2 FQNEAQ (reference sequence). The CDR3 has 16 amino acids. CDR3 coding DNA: TGTGCCAGCAGCTCGGTCGGAGCGGGGGTTAACAATGAGCAGTTCTTC. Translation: CASSSVGAGVNNEQFF.

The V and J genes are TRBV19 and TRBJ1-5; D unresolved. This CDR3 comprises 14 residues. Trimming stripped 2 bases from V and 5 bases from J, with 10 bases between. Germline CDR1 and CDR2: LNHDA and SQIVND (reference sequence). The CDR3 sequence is CASSIYPAYQPQHF. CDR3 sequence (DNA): TGTGCCAGTAGTATATATCCAGCCTATCAGCCCCAGCATTTT.

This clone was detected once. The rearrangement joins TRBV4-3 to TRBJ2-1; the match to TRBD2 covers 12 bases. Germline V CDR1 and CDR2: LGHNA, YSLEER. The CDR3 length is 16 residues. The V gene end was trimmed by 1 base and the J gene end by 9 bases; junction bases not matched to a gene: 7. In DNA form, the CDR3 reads TGCGCCAGCAGCCAAGGGACTAGCGGGGCTTGGGGTGAGCAGTTCTTC. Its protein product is CASSQGTSGAWGEQFF.

In nucleotides, the CDR3 is TGTGCCAGCAGCTCCGGACAGTATAGCAATCAGCCCCAGCATTTT. This gives the protein CASSSGQYSNQPQHF. The V call is TRBV13, the J call TRBJ1-5; tentative D call: TRBD1 (6 bases). V dropped 4 bases and J dropped 0 bases, with 10 bases sitting between them. The CDR3 consists of 15 residues. Germline assignment: CDR1 PRHDT and CDR2 FYEKMQ (reference sequence).

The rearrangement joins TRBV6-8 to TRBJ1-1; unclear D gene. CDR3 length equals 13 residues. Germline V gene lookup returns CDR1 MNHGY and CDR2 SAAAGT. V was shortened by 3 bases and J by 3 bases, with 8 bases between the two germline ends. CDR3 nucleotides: TGTGCCAGCAGTTATCTGTCGGACACTGAAGCTTTCTTT. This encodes CASSYLSDTEAFF.

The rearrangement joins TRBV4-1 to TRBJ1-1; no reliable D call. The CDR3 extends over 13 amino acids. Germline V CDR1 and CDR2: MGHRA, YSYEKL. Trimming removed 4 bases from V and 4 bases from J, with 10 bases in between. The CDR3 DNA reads TGCGCCAGCAGCCTCTCCGCGGGCACTGAAGCTTTCTTT. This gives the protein CASSLSAGTEAFF.

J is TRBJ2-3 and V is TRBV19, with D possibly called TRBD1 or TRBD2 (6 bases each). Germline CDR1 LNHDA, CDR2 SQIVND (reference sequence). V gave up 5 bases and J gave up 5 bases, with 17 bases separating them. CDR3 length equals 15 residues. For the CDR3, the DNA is TGTGCCAGTAGTTCCAGCCCGGGGGCGGGAGATACGCAGTATTTT. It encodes CASSSSPGAGDTQYF.

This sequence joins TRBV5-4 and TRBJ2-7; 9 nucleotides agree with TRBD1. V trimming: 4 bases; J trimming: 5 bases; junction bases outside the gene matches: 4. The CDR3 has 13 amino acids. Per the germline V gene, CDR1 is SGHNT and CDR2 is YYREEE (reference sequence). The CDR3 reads CASSGTGMDEQYF. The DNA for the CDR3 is TGTGCCAGCAGCGGGACAGGGATGGACGAGCAGTACTTC.

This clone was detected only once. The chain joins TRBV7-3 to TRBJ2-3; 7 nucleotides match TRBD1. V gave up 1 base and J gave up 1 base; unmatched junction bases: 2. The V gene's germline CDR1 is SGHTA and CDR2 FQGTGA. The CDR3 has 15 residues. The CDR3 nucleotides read TGTGCCAGCAGCTTAAACAGGGGAGGCACAGATACGCAGTATTTT. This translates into CASSLNRGGTDTQYF.

The CDR3 DNA reads as TGTGCCAGTAGTGAAGGGTTCGGTGAGCAGTTCTTC. Its translation: CASSEGFGEQFF. The chain links TRBV19 to TRBJ2-1; D gene ambiguous. Trimming took off 5 bases at V and 9 bases at J, with 11 bases between the two ends. The germline gives CDR1 LNHDA, CDR2 SQIVND (reference sequence). This CDR3 comprises 12 residues.

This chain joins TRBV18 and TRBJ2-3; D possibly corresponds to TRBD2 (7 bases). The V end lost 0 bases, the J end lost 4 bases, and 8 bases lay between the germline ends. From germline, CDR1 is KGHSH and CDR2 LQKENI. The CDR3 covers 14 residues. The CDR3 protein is CASSPPGGPDTQYF. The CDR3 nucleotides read TGTGCCAGCTCACCACCGGGGGGGCCAGATACGCAGTATTTT.

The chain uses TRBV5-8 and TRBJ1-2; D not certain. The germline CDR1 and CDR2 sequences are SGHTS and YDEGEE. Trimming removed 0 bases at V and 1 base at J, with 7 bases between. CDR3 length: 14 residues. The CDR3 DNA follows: TGTGCCAGCAGCTTGGCCTCGTTTAACTATGGCTACACCTTC. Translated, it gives CASSLASFNYGYTF.

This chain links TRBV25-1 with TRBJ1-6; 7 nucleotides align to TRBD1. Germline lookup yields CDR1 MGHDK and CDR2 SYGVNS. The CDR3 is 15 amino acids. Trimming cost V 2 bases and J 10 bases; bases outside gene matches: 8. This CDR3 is CASSESRQGRSPLHF. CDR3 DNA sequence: TGTGCCAGCAGTGAAAGTCGACAGGGACGGTCACCCCTCCACTTT.

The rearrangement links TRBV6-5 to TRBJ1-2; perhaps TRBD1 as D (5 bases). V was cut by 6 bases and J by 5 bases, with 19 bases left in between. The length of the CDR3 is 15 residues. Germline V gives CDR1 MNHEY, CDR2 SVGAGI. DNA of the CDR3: TGTGCCAGCAGCAGTGTATCCAAGTCAGGGTATGGCTACACCTTC. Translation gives CASSSVSKSGYGYTF.

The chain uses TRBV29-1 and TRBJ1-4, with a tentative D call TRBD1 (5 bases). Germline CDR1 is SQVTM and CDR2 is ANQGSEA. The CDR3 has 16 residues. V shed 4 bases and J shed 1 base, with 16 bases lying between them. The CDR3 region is CSVGGPRRITNEKLFF. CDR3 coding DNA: TGCAGCGTTGGGGGACCCAGGCGGATAACTAATGAAAAACTGTTTTTT.

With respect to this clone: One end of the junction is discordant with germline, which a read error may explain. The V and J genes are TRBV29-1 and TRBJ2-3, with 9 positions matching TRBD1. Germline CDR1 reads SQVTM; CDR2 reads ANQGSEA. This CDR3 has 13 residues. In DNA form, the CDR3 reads TGCAGCATGGGGGACAGGGACACAGATATGCAGTATTTT. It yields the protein CSMGDRDTDMQYF.

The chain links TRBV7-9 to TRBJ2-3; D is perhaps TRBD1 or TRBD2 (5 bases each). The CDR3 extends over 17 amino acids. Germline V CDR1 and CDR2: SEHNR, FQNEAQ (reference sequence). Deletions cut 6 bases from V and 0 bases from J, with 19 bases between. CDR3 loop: CASRSTGASTSTDTQYF. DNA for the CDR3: TGTGCCAGCAGATCAACCGGGGCATCTACTAGCACAGATACGCAGTATTTT.

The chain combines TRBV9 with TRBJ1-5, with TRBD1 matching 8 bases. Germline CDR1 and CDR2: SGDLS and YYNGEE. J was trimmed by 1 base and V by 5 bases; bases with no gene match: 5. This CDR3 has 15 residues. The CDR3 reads CASSDRGESNQPQHF. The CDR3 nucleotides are TGTGCCAGCAGTGACAGGGGCGAGAGCAATCAGCCCCAGCATTTT. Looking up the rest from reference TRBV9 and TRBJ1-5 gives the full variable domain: DSGVTQTPKHLITATGQRVTLRCSPRSGDLSVYWYQQSLDQGLQFLIQYYNGEERAKGNILERFSAQQFPDLHSELNLSSLELGDSALYFCASSDRGESNQPQHFGDGTRLSIL.

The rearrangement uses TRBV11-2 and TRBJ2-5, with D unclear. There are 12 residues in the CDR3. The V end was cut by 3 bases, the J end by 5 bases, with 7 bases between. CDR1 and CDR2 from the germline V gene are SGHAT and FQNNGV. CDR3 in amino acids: CASSFIEETQYF. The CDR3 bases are TGTGCCAGCAGCTTTATCGAGGAGACCCAGTACTTC. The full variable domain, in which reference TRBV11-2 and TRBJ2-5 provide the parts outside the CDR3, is EAGVAQSPRYKIIEKRQSVAFWCNPISGHATLYWYQQILGQGPKLLIQFQNNGVVDDSQLPKDRFSAERLKGVDSTLKIQPAKLEDSAVYLCASSFIEETQYFGPGTRLLVL.

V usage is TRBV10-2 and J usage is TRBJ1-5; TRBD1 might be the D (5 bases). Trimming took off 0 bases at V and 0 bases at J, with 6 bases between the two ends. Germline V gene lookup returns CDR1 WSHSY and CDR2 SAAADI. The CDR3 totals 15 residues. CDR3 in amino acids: CASSESGVSNQPQHF. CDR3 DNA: TGCGCCAGCAGTGAGTCGGGGGTTAGCAATCAGCCCCAGCATTTT.

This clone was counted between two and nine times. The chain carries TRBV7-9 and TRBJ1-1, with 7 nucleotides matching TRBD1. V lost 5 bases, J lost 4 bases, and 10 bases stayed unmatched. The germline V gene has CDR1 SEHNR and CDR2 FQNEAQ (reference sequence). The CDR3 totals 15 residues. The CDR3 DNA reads TGTGCCAGCAGCAAGAGAGGGGACAGCCGCACTGAAGCTTTCTTT. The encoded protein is CASSKRGDSRTEAFF.

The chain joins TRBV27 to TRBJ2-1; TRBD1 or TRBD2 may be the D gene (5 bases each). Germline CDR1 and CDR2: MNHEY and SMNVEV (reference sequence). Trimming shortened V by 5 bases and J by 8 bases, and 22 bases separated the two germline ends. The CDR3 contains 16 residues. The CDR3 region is CASSTRTGGKEDEQFF. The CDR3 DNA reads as TGTGCCAGCAGTACTCGCACAGGAGGCAAGGAGGATGAGCAGTTCTTC.

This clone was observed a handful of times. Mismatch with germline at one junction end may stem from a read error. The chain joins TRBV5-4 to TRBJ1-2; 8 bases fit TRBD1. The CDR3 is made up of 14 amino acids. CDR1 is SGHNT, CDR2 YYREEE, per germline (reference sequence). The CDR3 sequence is CASSLPGGGFGAQF. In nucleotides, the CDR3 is TGTGCCAGCAGCTTGCCAGGGGGCGGCTTCGGCGCCCAATTC.

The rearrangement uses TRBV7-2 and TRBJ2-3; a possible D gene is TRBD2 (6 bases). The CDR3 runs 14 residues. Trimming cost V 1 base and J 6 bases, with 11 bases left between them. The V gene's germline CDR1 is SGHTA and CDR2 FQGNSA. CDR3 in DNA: TGTGCCAGCAGCTTAGTCACGAGCGGGGATACGCAGTATTTT. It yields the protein CASSLVTSGDTQYF.

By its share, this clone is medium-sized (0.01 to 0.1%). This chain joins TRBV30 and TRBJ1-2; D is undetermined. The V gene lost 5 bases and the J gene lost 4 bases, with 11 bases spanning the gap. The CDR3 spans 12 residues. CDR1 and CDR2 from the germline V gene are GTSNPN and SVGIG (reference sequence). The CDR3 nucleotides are TGTGCCTGGCTACGGGGAATCTATGGCTACACCTTC. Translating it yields CAWLRGIYGYTF. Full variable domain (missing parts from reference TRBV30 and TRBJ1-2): SQTIHQWPATLVQPVGSPLSLECTVEGTSNPNLYWYRQAAGRGLQLLFYSVGIGQISSEVPQNLSASRPQDRQFILSSKKLLLSDSGFYLCAWLRGIYGYTFGSGTRLTVV.

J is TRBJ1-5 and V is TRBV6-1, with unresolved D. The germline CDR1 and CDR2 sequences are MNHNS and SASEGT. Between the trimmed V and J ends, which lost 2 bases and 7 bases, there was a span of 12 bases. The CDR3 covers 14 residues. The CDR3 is CASSENSPHQPQHF. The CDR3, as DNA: TGTGCCAGCAGTGAAAACAGTCCCCACCAGCCCCAGCATTTT.